This paragraph covers one TCR beta chain sequence. The antigen remains unidentified. Compared with germline, one end of the junction differs, possibly owing to a read error. Some clones are missing from TCRdb's copy, which holds only in-frame ones; the method was immunoSEQ multiplex PCR. Altogether 25,000 to 35,000 clones are present, 85% to 95% being singletons, with the ten largest covering under 2.5%. This sample is drawn from a study of glioma-infiltrating T cells after dendritic cell vaccination. Findings and limits, study-wide: TCR clonality showed no direct relationship with survival.

Germline CDR1 LNHDA, CDR2 SQIVND (reference sequence). The CDR3 is 14 residues long. This TCR was sampled from a human donor with glioblastoma. The rearrangement links TRBV19 to TRBJ1-6; D might be TRBD1 (5 bases). The sequenced sample was blood, obtained before dendritic cell vaccination. The CDR3 here is CASSIVGHNSPLHF. DNA for the CDR3: TGTGCCAGTAGTATAGTAGGACATAATTCCCCCCTCCACTTT.